Sequencing of this T cell receptor (beta chain) was carried out in a study of T cell responses to AZD1222 COVID-19 vaccine. Measured with immunoSEQ multiplex PCR; TCRdb has only the in-frame clones, and not every one. The repertoire holds over 120,000 clones, with 90% to 95% as singletons. The CDR3 is 11 residues long. Trimming removed 5 bases from V and 5 bases from J, with 5 bases in between. The V gene's germline CDR1 is KGHDR and CDR2 SFDVKD. Specimen: peripheral blood, collected on day 0 of AZD1222 vaccination. This clonotype was sampled from an adult in good health. The chain is built from TRBV24-1 and TRBJ1-2; D call uncertain. This CDR3 is CATSAGYGYTF. CDR3 sequence (DNA): TGTGCCACCAGTGCTGGTTATGGCTACACCTTC.